The source of this TCR beta chain is a study of T-cell memory formation after mild COVID-19. Germline V gives CDR1 KGHDR, CDR2 SFDVKD. Trimming cost V 3 bases and J 3 bases; bases outside gene matches: 7. The CDR3 has 17 residues. The TCR alpha and TCR beta cDNA libraries, bearing sample barcodes and UMIs, were generated by 5'RACE using constant-segment primers. TCRdb re-called the 5' RACE reads with MiXCR, one entry per CDR3 protein. Among 500,000 to 550,000 distinct CDR3 sequences, around 20% were seen once, and the ten largest hold around an eighth. The TCR was taken from an adult woman who had mild COVID-19 (a few samples of this study predate the infection). Cell type and time point are not known. Sequencing was done on a sample of PBMCs or a T cell subset sorted from them (not recorded which). The chain carries TRBV24-1 and TRBJ2-2; 9 bases line up with TRBD1. CDR3 protein: CATSDPGTGSYTGELFF. The DNA for the CDR3 is TGTGCCACCAGTGATCCCGGGACAGGGTCTTACACCGGGGAGCTGTTTTTT.